A single sample is the source of the 20 T cell receptor beta chains below, sequenced in a study of cytomegalovirus exposure and HLA in healthy donors. In the PCR, 60 Vbeta and 13 Jbeta primers were used. Some clones are missing from TCRdb's copy, which holds only in-frame ones; the method was immunoSEQ multiplex PCR. The sample has roughly 140,000 clones, around three quarters seen once; the top ten hold approximately 6.3%. Sequences were obtained from PBMCs. These receptors were taken from a man aged 35-49 years in good health and CMV-seropositive.

The J gene is TRBJ1-2, the V gene TRBV2; 9 bases are shared with TRBD1. Per germline, CDR1 SNHLY and CDR2 FYNNEI. With V trimmed by 2 bases and J by 0 bases, 10 bases remained unmatched. The CDR3 has 18 residues. The CDR3 coding sequence is TGTGCCAGCAGTGAAAGGGTAGCTAGACAGGGGGCTAACTATGGCTACACCTTC. As protein: CASSERVARQGANYGYTF. The full variable domain, in which reference TRBV2 and TRBJ1-2 provide the parts outside the CDR3, is EPEVTQTPSHQVTQMGQEVILRCVPISNHLYFYWYRQILGQKVEFLVSFYNNEISEKSEIFDDQFSVERPDGSNFTLKIRSTKLEDSAMYFCASSERVARQGANYGYTFGSGTRLTVV.

The V and J genes are TRBV29-1 and TRBJ2-7, with TRBD2 matching 7 bases. Germline lookup yields CDR1 SQVTM and CDR2 ANQGSEA. The CDR3 has 12 residues. V lost 5 bases and J lost 4; bases outside the gene matches: 5. The CDR3 loop reads CSVSQGGYEQYF. For the CDR3, the DNA is TGCAGCGTTTCCCAGGGAGGGTACGAGCAGTACTTC.

The chain combines TRBV27 with TRBJ2-7, with a tentative D call TRBD1 (6 bases). Germline assignment: CDR1 MNHEY and CDR2 SMNVEV (reference sequence). Trimming shortened V by 4 bases and J by 4 bases, and 23 bases separated the two germline ends. The CDR3 has 17 amino acids. CDR3 amino acids: CASSSTWGQSAQYEQYF. CDR3 sequence (DNA): TGTGCCAGCAGTTCTACGTGGGGACAATCGGCCCAATACGAGCAGTACTTC.

The gene calls are TRBV4-3 and TRBJ1-1, with D possibly matching TRBD1 (5 bases). Deletions cut 3 bases from V and 5 bases from J, with 10 bases between. Germline CDR1 LGHNA, CDR2 YSLEER. This CDR3 region has 13 residues. This CDR3 is CASSHQGLTEAFF. DNA of the CDR3: TGCGCCAGCAGCCATCAGGGTTTAACTGAAGCTTTCTTT.

The DNA of the CDR3 is TGTGCCAGCAGCTTAGAAGTCGGGGGAGGCACTGAAGCTTTCTTT. It codes for CASSLEVGGGTEAFF. The rearrangement uses TRBV7-9 and TRBJ1-1; tentative D call: TRBD1 (5 bases). Germline assignment: CDR1 SEHNR and CDR2 FQNEAQ (reference sequence). V was shortened by 1 base and J by 4 bases, with 13 bases between the two germline ends. There are 15 residues in the CDR3.

The J gene is TRBJ2-1, the V gene TRBV2; tentative D call: TRBD1 (6 bases). Looked up from germline, CDR1 is SNHLY and CDR2 is FYNNEI. The CDR3 is made up of 15 amino acids. Trimming pared 6 bases from V and 0 bases from J, leaving 12 bases between. The CDR3 protein is CASSGIQGSYNEQFF. In DNA form, the CDR3 reads TGTGCCAGCAGCGGTATACAGGGCTCCTACAATGAGCAGTTCTTC.

This clone was detected only once. This chain connects TRBV7-2 to TRBJ2-5, with 15 nucleotides matching TRBD2. The CDR3 runs 17 residues. Germline V gene data show CDR1 as SGHTA and CDR2 as FQGNSA. Trimming cost V 5 bases and J 5 bases; bases outside gene matches: 9. The CDR3 reads CASSRYGLAGGLETQYF. The CDR3 DNA reads TGTGCCAGCAGCCGATATGGACTAGCGGGGGGGCTTGAGACCCAGTACTTC.

CDR3 DNA sequence: TGTGCCAGCACCATCTCCGGGACTAGCGGCTACGAGCAGTACTTC. Translation: CASTISGTSGYEQYF. This sequence joins TRBV6-6 and TRBJ2-7; 11 bases align to TRBD2. This CDR3 contains 15 residues. The ends lost 7 bases at V and 3 bases at J; junction bases unmatched: 8. Looked up from germline, CDR1 is MNHNY and CDR2 is SVGAGI (reference sequence).

The rearrangement joins TRBV4-3 to TRBJ1-1, with D perhaps matching TRBD1 (6 bases). V lost 0 bases to trimming and J lost 0 bases, with 14 bases between them. The germline gives CDR1 LGHNA, CDR2 YSLEER. CDR3 size: 17 residues. The CDR3 DNA reads as TGCGCCAGCAGCCAAGACAGGGGCCGCGTGCTGAACACTGAAGCTTTCTTT. This codes for CASSQDRGRVLNTEAFF.

The chain is built from TRBV28 and TRBJ1-6, with a weak D call TRBD1 (5 bases). CDR3 length: 16 residues. Germline CDR1 and CDR2: MDHEN and SYDVKM. The V end lost 6 bases, the J end lost 11 bases, and 23 bases lay between the germline ends. This CDR3 is CASREGGWGRTAPLHF. Written as DNA, the CDR3 is TGTGCCAGCAGAGAGGGAGGGTGGGGGAGAACTGCACCCCTCCACTTT.

The chain has TRBV7-9 and TRBJ1-2, with D uncertain. V was pared by 1 base and J by 8 bases, with 11 bases between. The germline CDR1 and CDR2 sequences are SEHNR and FQNEAQ (reference sequence). CDR3 size: 13 residues. The CDR3 region is CASSLDRAYGYTF. The CDR3 DNA follows: TGTGCCAGCAGCTTAGATCGCGCGTACGGCTACACCTTC.

The chain employs TRBV4-1 and TRBJ1-2, with no clear D. V was shortened by 1 base and J by 2 bases, with 14 bases between the two germline ends. Germline V gene data show CDR1 as MGHRA and CDR2 as YSYEKL. The length of the CDR3 is 16 residues. The CDR3 protein is CASSQATLTGNYGYTF. As DNA, the CDR3 is TGCGCCAGCAGCCAAGCAACCCTGACGGGGAACTATGGCTACACCTTC.

Comment on this clone: Other nucleotide sequences in the sample specify the same CDR3. CDR3 amino acids: CASSYSYGENYGYTF. The CDR3 DNA is TGTGCCAGCAGTTACTCATATGGGGAGAACTATGGCTACACCTTC. The V and J genes are TRBV6-5 and TRBJ1-2; D unclear. The CDR3 runs to 15 residues. CDR1 and CDR2 (germline): MNHEY, SVGAGI. V was clipped by 0 bases and J by 2 bases, with 10 bases between them.

V and J are TRBV7-2 and TRBJ2-1; TRBD1 aligns across 8 bases. V gave up 5 bases and J gave up 6 bases; unmatched junction bases: 15. This CDR3 is 17 amino acids long. Germline V gene lookup returns CDR1 SGHTA and CDR2 FQGNSA. CDR3 sequence (DNA): TGTGCCAGCAGCCAGCCCGTAAGGACAGGGTATTTCAATGAGCAGTTCTTC. It specifies CASSQPVRTGYFNEQFF.

The V call is TRBV6-6, the J call TRBJ2-2, with 8 bases aligning to TRBD2. There are 15 residues in the CDR3. V lost 10 bases to trimming and J lost 8 bases; unmatched junction nucleotides: 15. Germline assignment: CDR1 MNHNY and CDR2 SVGAGI (reference sequence). CDR3 region: CATRRGGRTVGELFF. The CDR3 nucleotides are TGTGCCACCCGCCGCGGCGGGAGGACGGTAGGGGAGCTGTTTTTT.

This clone occurred once. V gene TRBV5-6 combines with J gene TRBJ1-2; D may be TRBD1 (5 bases). The germline V gene has CDR1 SGHDT and CDR2 YYEEEE. V was trimmed by 0 bases and J by 8 bases, leaving 8 bases between them. CDR3 length equals 12 residues. The CDR3 DNA reads TGTGCCAGCAGCTTGGAAGGGGTGGGCTACACCTTC. Translated, it gives CASSLEGVGYTF.

The chain joins TRBV7-6 to TRBJ1-2; D is perhaps TRBD1 (6 bases). The V end was cut by 2 bases, the J end by 3 bases, with 16 bases between. CDR1 and CDR2 (germline): SGHVS, FNYEAQ. The CDR3 runs 16 residues. The DNA for the CDR3 is TGTGCCAGCAGCTTACGGGAGGGGGTTGGGGACTATGGCTACACCTTC. Protein sequence: CASSLREGVGDYGYTF.

The J gene is TRBJ2-7, the V gene TRBV29-1, with D maybe TRBD1 (5 bases). Between the trimmed V and J ends, which lost 7 bases and 3 bases, there was a span of 10 bases. Germline V gives CDR1 SQVTM, CDR2 ANQGSEA. The CDR3 is 11 residues long. As DNA, the CDR3 is TGCAGCGGGCGGACATTCTACGAGCAGTACTTC. Translation gives CSGRTFYEQYF.

V and J are TRBV2 and TRBJ1-2; D perhaps matches TRBD1 (6 bases). V gave up 5 bases and J gave up 8 bases, with 15 bases separating them. This CDR3 contains 13 residues. Germline V gene lookup returns CDR1 SNHLY and CDR2 FYNNEI. CDR3: CASSQEQGWGYTF. The CDR3 DNA reads TGTGCCAGCAGTCAAGAACAGGGATGGGGCTACACCTTC.

CDR3: CASSLGSSGAFF. The CDR3 coding sequence is TGTGCCAGCAGCCTCGGGAGCTCGGGGGCTTTCTTT. The J gene is TRBJ1-1, the V gene TRBV28; D gene uncertain. Trimming cost V 6 bases and J 11 bases, with 16 bases left between them. The CDR3 spans 12 residues. Germline CDR1 is MDHEN and CDR2 is SYDVKM.